This TCR beta chain came from a study of T cells in Graves' hyperthyroidism and ophthalmopathy. RNA transcripts provided the source from which TCR beta CDR3 regions were amplified. First-round RT-PCR with HTBI primers amplified the TCR CDR3 region. A single record per CDR3 protein comes from TCRdb applying MiXCR to the multiplex PCR reads. The repertoire has around 600,000 distinct CDR3 sequences, around 16% of them found once; the top ten carry around 3.3%. The CDR3 runs to 20 residues. The germline V gene has CDR1 SGHTA and CDR2 FQGTGA. Trimming took 2 bases from V and 1 from J, leaving 24 bases between them.

The sequenced sample was blood. This chain links TRBV7-3 with TRBJ2-4; a weak D match, TRBD2 (6 bases). The clonotype originates from a woman in her 40s with Graves' ophthalmopathy. CDR3 DNA sequence: TGTGCCAGCAGCTTACGCCACCGGGGAGGAGGACTCGGGGCCAAAAACATTCAGTACTTC. It yields the protein CASSLRHRGGGLGAKNIQYF.